The next 26 T cell receptor beta chains were all read from a single sample in a study of early T cells in non-severe SARS-CoV-2 infection. From the 5' RACE reads, TCRdb called clonotypes with MiXCR, one entry per CDR3 protein. Counted here are roughly 57,000 distinct CDR3 sequences, around 10% occurring once; the ten biggest clones make up about 2.5%. The starting material was whole blood, obtained at baseline. The receptors here all came from an adult who was a healthcare worker with PCR-confirmed SARS-CoV-2 infection or an uninfected control (not recorded which).

The chain combines TRBV6-2 or TRBV6-3 with TRBJ2-7; tentative D call: TRBD1 (6 bases). Trimming removed 6 bases from V and 3 bases from J, with 18 bases in between. The CDR3 is 15 residues long. Germline values: CDR1 MNHEY, CDR2 SVGEGT. The CDR3: CASSRGQLDIYEQYF. CDR3 DNA: TGTGCCAGCAGCCGAGGACAGCTGGACATCTACGAGCAGTACTTC.

This clonotype has a handful of counts. The rearrangement uses TRBV20-1 and TRBJ2-3; 7 nucleotides line up with TRBD2. CDR1 is DFQATT, CDR2 SNEGSKA, per germline (reference sequence). CDR3 size: 14 residues. Losses at the gene ends were 6 bases for V and 2 bases for J; bases not matched to a gene: 8. CDR3 protein: CSASTSAYTDTQYF. The DNA for the CDR3 is TGCAGTGCGTCCACTAGCGCCTACACAGATACGCAGTATTTT.

The V call is TRBV19, the J call TRBJ1-5; D might be TRBD1 (5 bases). There are 15 residues in the CDR3. Germline CDR1 LNHDA, CDR2 SQIVND (reference sequence). V dropped 3 bases and J dropped 0 bases, with 9 bases sitting between them. Here the CDR3 DNA reads TGTGCCAGTAGTATTCCAGGGTATAGCAATCAGCCCCAGCATTTT. As protein: CASSIPGYSNQPQHF.

This clonotype has a single count. The chain couples TRBV7-2 to TRBJ2-4, with 8 bases lining up with TRBD2. Germline V gene data show CDR1 as SGHTA and CDR2 as FQGNSA. The V and J ends lost 1 base and 5 bases, in that order; junction bases with no gene match: 10. The length of the CDR3 is 17 residues. Here the CDR3 DNA reads TGTGCCAGCAGCTTAGTACCGGGAGGGCCATCCGAAAACATTCAGTACTTC. This encodes CASSLVPGGPSENIQYF.

This clonotype was seen a handful of times. The chain uses TRBV6-5 and TRBJ2-3, with TRBD2 matching 15 bases. V lost 2 bases to trimming and J lost 8 bases; unmatched junction nucleotides: 5. There are 16 residues in the CDR3. Germline assignment: CDR1 MNHEY and CDR2 SVGAGI. In nucleotides, the CDR3 is TGTGCCAGCAGTTACCGGACTAGCGGGAGGGCAGGTACGCAGTATTTT. It codes for CASSYRTSGRAGTQYF.

By sample fraction, this clonotype is medium-sized. The CDR3 loop is CASSQGLAGVADTQYF. In DNA form, the CDR3 reads TGTGCCAGCAGCCAAGGACTAGCGGGAGTGGCAGATACGCAGTATTTT. The V gene is TRBV7-9, the J gene TRBJ2-3, with 13 bases that match TRBD2. The length of the CDR3 is 16 residues. V shed 5 bases, J shed 4 bases, and the junction held 6 bases outside the gene matches. Germline V gene sequence: CDR1 SEHNR, CDR2 FQNEAQ (reference sequence).

The chain links TRBV20-1 to TRBJ2-2; 9 bases are shared with TRBD1. Germline values: CDR1 DFQATT, CDR2 SNEGSKA (reference sequence). The J segment lost 2 bases and the V segment lost 0 bases, leaving 7 bases of the junction unmatched. The CDR3 is 17 residues long. CDR3 loop: CSARDLGQGGNTGELFF. CDR3 sequence (DNA): TGCAGTGCTAGAGATTTGGGACAGGGTGGAAACACCGGGGAGCTGTTTTTT.

This clonotype was detected a few times. J is TRBJ1-4 and V is TRBV6-5; TRBD1 matches at 12 bases. Trimming at V came to 5 bases and at J to 2 bases, leaving 6 bases not matched to a gene. CDR3 size: 17 residues. CDR1 and CDR2 (germline): MNHEY, SVGAGI. CDR3 amino acids: CASSPRDRGRTNEKLFF. The CDR3 DNA is TGTGCCAGCAGTCCAAGGGACAGGGGGCGGACTAATGAAAAACTGTTTTTT.

This clonotype appeared once. The J gene is TRBJ1-1, the V gene TRBV6-1; 12 bases are a match to TRBD1. The CDR3 sequence is 15 residues long. Germline V gives CDR1 MNHNS, CDR2 SASEGT. V lost 6 bases, J lost 4 bases, and 6 bases stayed unmatched. CDR3 sequence: CASRGQGARRTEAFF. CDR3 coding DNA: TGTGCCAGCAGGGGACAGGGGGCGCGACGCACTGAAGCTTTCTTT.

This clonotype was seen more than once but under ten times. This rearrangement joins TRBV7-9 to TRBJ1-6; D remains ambiguous. Germline assignment: CDR1 SEHNR and CDR2 FQNEAQ (reference sequence). CDR3 size: 13 residues. V was shortened by 2 bases and J by 12 bases, with 11 bases between the two germline ends. The CDR3 sequence: CASSLTIQEPLHF. In DNA, the CDR3 is TGTGCCAGCAGCTTAACAATCCAGGAACCCCTCCACTTT.

This clonotype was seen more than once but under ten times. V gene TRBV4-1 combines with J gene TRBJ2-1; 7 nucleotides align to TRBD2. The V segment lost 0 bases and the J segment 3 bases; nucleotides outside the gene matches: 8. Germline values: CDR1 MGHRA, CDR2 YSYEKL. The CDR3 runs to 17 residues. Here the CDR3 reads CASSQDRGLAVYNEQFF. The CDR3, as DNA: TGCGCCAGCAGCCAAGATCGAGGCCTAGCGGTCTACAATGAGCAGTTCTTC.

This clonotype was recorded at least ten times. The gene calls are TRBV5-1 and TRBJ2-1; 13 bases map to TRBD2. Germline CDR1 reads SGHRS; CDR2 reads YFSETQ. This CDR3 is 15 amino acids long. After removal of 4 bases from V and 7 bases from J, the junction contained 5 bases not matched to a gene. CDR3 loop: CASSAGTSGTNEQFF. The CDR3 bases are TGCGCCAGCAGCGCCGGGACTAGCGGGACGAATGAGCAGTTCTTC.

This clonotype has a count of ten or more. One end of the junction does not line up with germline, which may come from a read error. The rearrangement joins TRBV11-2 to TRBJ2-1; no definite D call. Germline assignment: CDR1 SGHAT and CDR2 FQNNGV. This CDR3 comprises 12 residues. The CDR3 DNA reads TGTGCCAGCAGCTTCTCCAACAATGAGCAGTTCTTC. It yields the protein CASSFSNNEQFF.

This clonotype came up many times. The chain uses TRBV20-1 and TRBJ1-1; D remains unclear. Trimming pared 6 bases from V and 0 bases from J, leaving 14 bases between. This CDR3 comprises 14 residues. Germline lookup yields CDR1 DFQATT and CDR2 SNEGSKA (reference sequence). CDR3 sequence: CSAKAGRLNTEAFF. For the CDR3, the DNA is TGCAGTGCCAAGGCCGGTCGGCTGAACACTGAAGCTTTCTTT.

This clonotype was seen a handful of times. This rearrangement joins TRBV6-2 or TRBV6-3 to TRBJ2-7; D might be TRBD1 or TRBD2, each matching 5 bases. V was pared by 2 bases and J by 5 bases, with 16 bases between. The germline CDR1 and CDR2 sequences are MNHEY and SVGEGT. The CDR3 loop spans 15 amino acids. CDR3 residues: CASSYNTGLAHEQYF. Written as DNA, the CDR3 is TGTGCCAGCAGTTACAACACGGGGCTCGCCCACGAGCAGTACTTC.

This rearrangement joins TRBV10-1 to TRBJ2-7, with 9 bases fitting TRBD2. Germline CDR1 reads WNHNN; CDR2 reads SYGVQD (reference sequence). The junction had 6 bases not matched to a gene; V was cut back by 4 bases and J by 5 bases. This CDR3 has 14 amino acids. CDR3 residues: CASSAGGRVHEQYF. The CDR3 DNA is TGCGCCAGCAGTGCTGGCGGGAGGGTCCACGAGCAGTACTTC.

This clonotype was detected ten times or more. This rearrangement joins TRBV7-2 to TRBJ2-3; D gene ambiguous. Trimming removed 3 bases at V and 4 bases at J, with 8 bases between. Germline values: CDR1 SGHTA, CDR2 FQGNSA. The CDR3 contains 13 residues. CDR3 region: CASSFYGADTQYF. As DNA, the CDR3 is TGTGCCAGCAGCTTCTACGGAGCAGATACGCAGTATTTT. The whole variable domain, remainder taken from reference TRBV7-2 and TRBJ2-3, is GAGVSQSPSNKVTEKGKDVELRCDPISGHTALYWYRQSLGQGLEFLIYFQGNSAPDKSGLPSDRFSAERTGGSVSTLTIQRTQQEDSAVYLCASSFYGADTQYFGPGTRLTVL.

This clonotype showed up many times. The J gene is TRBJ1-1, the V gene TRBV11-2; 11 positions agree with TRBD1. Trimming took 1 base from V and 5 from J; bases not matched to a gene: 6. The V gene's germline CDR1 is SGHAT and CDR2 FQNNGV. The CDR3 has 16 residues. CDR3 sequence reads: CASSLARTGGRTEAFF. The CDR3 DNA reads as TGTGCCAGCAGCTTAGCCCGGACAGGGGGCAGGACTGAAGCTTTCTTT. The variable domain in full, with the rest retrieved from reference TRBV11-2 and TRBJ1-1, is EAGVAQSPRYKIIEKRQSVAFWCNPISGHATLYWYQQILGQGPKLLIQFQNNGVVDDSQLPKDRFSAERLKGVDSTLKIQPAKLEDSAVYLCASSLARTGGRTEAFFGQGTRLTVV.

This clonotype has just a few counts. A junction boundary mismatches the germline segment, possibly from a read error. This rearrangement joins TRBV6-5 to TRBJ1-6; 9 nucleotides line up with TRBD1. This CDR3 has 15 residues. The germline V gene encodes CDR1 MNHEY and CDR2 SVGAGI. In DNA form, the CDR3 reads TGTGCCAGCAGGAAGACAACAGGGGGCGGTTCACCCCTCCATTTT. It codes for CASRKTTGGGSPLHF.

The CDR3, as DNA: TGTGCCATCAGTGATCAGCTGGAAGACAGGCCAGAAGCTTTCTTT. Translated: CAISDQLEDRPEAFF. The rearrangement uses TRBV10-3 and TRBJ1-1; a weak D match, TRBD1 (6 bases). CDR3 length: 15 residues. Germline CDR1 and CDR2: ENHRY and SYGVKD. Trimming removed 3 bases at V and 8 bases at J, with 19 bases between.

V is TRBV4-3 and J is TRBJ2-1; tentative D call: TRBD2 (6 bases). The CDR3 sequence is 15 residues long. Germline CDR1 is LGHNA and CDR2 is YSLEER. Trimming pared 5 bases from V and 5 bases from J, leaving 16 bases between. The CDR3 coding sequence is TGCGCCAGCAGCGAAGGGACTGCCGGGAACAATGAGCAGTTCTTC. Encoded protein: CASSEGTAGNNEQFF.

The rearrangement joins TRBV4-2 to TRBJ1-5; no firm D call. Germline values: CDR1 LGHNA, CDR2 YNFKEQ. Trimming removed 1 base from V and 5 bases from J, with 9 bases in between. This CDR3 comprises 14 residues. CDR3 region: CASSQVLRDQPQHF. CDR3 sequence (DNA): TGTGCCAGCAGCCAAGTCCTCCGTGATCAGCCCCAGCATTTT.

The chain employs TRBV5-5 and TRBJ1-4, with D possibly TRBD1 on 6 matching bases. The CDR3 spans 15 residues. V was shortened by 3 bases and J by 1 base, with 10 bases between the two germline ends. Germline assignment: CDR1 SGHKS and CDR2 YYEKEE (reference sequence). This CDR3 is CASSYIGGTNEKLFF. In nucleotides, the CDR3 is TGTGCCAGCAGCTATATAGGGGGAACTAATGAAAAACTGTTTTTT.

In this sample, this clonotype turned up a few times. CDR3 protein: CASSQSSVNEQFF. DNA for the CDR3: TGTGCCAGCAGCCAATCTAGCGTTAATGAGCAGTTCTTC. This chain uses TRBV7-2 with TRBJ2-1; possibly TRBD2 for D (6 bases). Germline loops: CDR1 SGHTA, CDR2 FQGNSA. The length of the CDR3 is 13 residues. Trimming removed 5 bases at V and 7 bases at J, with 12 bases between. The whole variable domain, remainder taken from reference TRBV7-2 and TRBJ2-1, is GAGVSQSPSNKVTEKGKDVELRCDPISGHTALYWYRQSLGQGLEFLIYFQGNSAPDKSGLPSDRFSAERTGGSVSTLTIQRTQQEDSAVYLCASSQSSVNEQFFGPGTRLTVL.

This clonotype was recorded a few times. The chain links TRBV5-1 to TRBJ2-4, with a weak D call TRBD1 (6 bases). This CDR3 comprises 15 residues. V lost 0 bases and J 8 bases, leaving 15 bases between the germline ends. The germline V gene has CDR1 SGHRS and CDR2 YFSETQ. The DNA of the CDR3 is TGCGCCAGCAGCTTGGCCGGACTCCCAGGGGACATTCAGTACTTC. It translates to CASSLAGLPGDIQYF.

The chain combines TRBV12-3 or TRBV12-4 with TRBJ1-3; D is possibly TRBD1 (6 bases). CDR3 size: 14 residues. V was clipped by 5 bases and J by 6 bases, with 14 bases between them. This CDR3 is CASSPGGAENTIYF. CDR3 nucleotides: TGTGCCAGCAGTCCGGGGGGCGCAGAAAACACCATATATTTT.